The sequence of this TCR beta chain was determined in a study of response to subunit inactivated influenza vaccine. The CDR3 has 13 amino acids. Trimming stripped 6 bases from V and 2 bases from J, with 7 bases between. TCRdb recomputed calls from the RT-PCR reads with MiXCR, one row per CDR3 protein. The sample lists hundreds of thousands of distinct CDR3 sequences; more than 11% were seen once. This clonotype came up many times. This rearrangement joins TRBV12-3 or TRBV12-4 to TRBJ2-2, with D uncertain. The TCR originated in a man aged 50 to 60 who received an inactivated influenza vaccine. This specimen consisted of PBMCs from blood, obtained approximately 15 days before vaccination. CDR3 amino acids: CASSPTNTGELFF. The CDR3 DNA reads TGTGCCAGCAGCCCCACAAACACCGGGGAGCTGTTTTTT.